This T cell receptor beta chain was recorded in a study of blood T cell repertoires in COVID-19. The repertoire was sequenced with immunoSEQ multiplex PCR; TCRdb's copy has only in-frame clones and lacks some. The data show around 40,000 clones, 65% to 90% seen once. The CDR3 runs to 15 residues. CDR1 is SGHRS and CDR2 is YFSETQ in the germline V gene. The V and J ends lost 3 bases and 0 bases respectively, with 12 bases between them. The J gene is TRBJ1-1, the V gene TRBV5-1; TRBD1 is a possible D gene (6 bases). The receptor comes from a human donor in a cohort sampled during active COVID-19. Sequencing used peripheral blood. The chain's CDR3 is CASSSTGTMNTEAFF. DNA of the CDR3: TGCGCCAGCAGCTCGACAGGAACCATGAACACTGAAGCTTTCTTT.